The clone carrying this T cell receptor beta chain appeared a single time. The antigen is not known. This entry comes from a study of CD8 T cells in ankylosing spondylitis. Findings and limits, study-wide: Among TCR beta sequences, a motif of several highly homologous variants appeared characteristic of ankylosing spondylitis blood.

One entry per CDR3 protein, called by TCRdb with MiXCR from the 5' RACE reads. The table shows around 390,000 distinct CDR3 sequences, with around 20% occurring only once. The specimen was blood, either unsorted or a sorted T cell fraction (not recorded which). The receptor was isolated from a male donor with ankylosing spondylitis.

The CDR3 is CASSITSGPGREQFF. The CDR3 DNA reads TGTGCCAGCAGCATTACTAGCGGACCGGGCCGCGAGCAGTTCTTC. The chain carries TRBV7-2 and TRBJ2-1; TRBD2 agrees at 8 bases. The CDR3 is 15 residues long. Germline V gene lookup returns CDR1 SGHTA and CDR2 FQGNSA. V shed 5 bases, J shed 10 bases, and the junction held 13 bases outside the gene matches.